This is a list of T cell receptor beta chains from one sample in a study of T cell repertoires in cytomegalovirus infection. TCRdb reprocessed the reads with MiXCR, giving one entry per CDR3 protein. The sample holds 150,000 to 200,000 distinct CDR3 sequences, approximately 15% seen once. Sample: PBMCs. These TCRs come from a human donor in good health (CMV status not recorded). Some clones in this sample may be carry-over from other donors' samples. Each CDR3 is given with its conserved first and last residue.

length: 11; J: TRBJ2-5; V: TRBV10-1; CDR3: CASRGRGTQYF
length: 18; J: TRBJ2-2; V: TRBV7-2; CDR3: CASSLFFGSNPNTGELFF
length: 13; J: TRBJ1-1; V: TRBV7-2; CDR3: CASSLVPGTEAFF
length: 13; J: TRBJ2-7; V: TRBV29-1; CDR3: CSVEVNPSYEQYF
length: 17; J: TRBJ2-1; V: TRBV24-1; CDR3: CATSAKPGEVGYNEQFF
length: 15; J: TRBJ2-1; V: TRBV19; CDR3: CASSLGRGLSNEQFF
length: 14; J: TRBJ1-2; V: TRBV18; CDR3: CASSRDTDDYGYTF
length: 13; J: TRBJ2-1; V: TRBV7-2; CDR3: CASRLGSYNEQFF
length: 15; J: TRBJ1-1; V: TRBV20-1; CDR3: CSARDPGSPDLEAFF
length: 15; J: TRBJ1-6; V: TRBV20-1; CDR3: CSARDGSAGPSPLHF
length: 12; J: TRBJ2-7; V: TRBV27; CDR3: CASSSDLVEQYF
length: 20; J: TRBJ2-7; V: TRBV14; CDR3: CASSQVSRVGSGRRAYEQYF
length: 16; J: TRBJ2-7; V: TRBV7-6; CDR3: CASSLAALAGAHEQYF
length: 13; J: TRBJ2-7; V: TRBV6-2/TRBV6-3; CDR3: CASSSGLLYEQYF
length: 14; J: TRBJ2-2; V: TRBV19; CDR3: CASSRAVSTGELFF
length: 16; J: TRBJ1-2; V: TRBV7-8; CDR3: CASSLRSQGLWDGYTF
length: 15; J: TRBJ1-2; V: TRBV4-1; CDR3: CASSQGQGADYGYTF
length: 14; J: TRBJ2-6; V: TRBV28; CDR3: CAHGLFSGANVLTF
length: 14; J: TRBJ2-2; V: TRBV10-3; CDR3: CAISESRGPGELFF
length: 13; J: TRBJ1-2; V: TRBV29-1; CDR3: CSAGRGKDYGYTF
length: 13; J: TRBJ1-1; V: TRBV11-2; CDR3: CASSPDRGGEAFF
length: 13; J: TRBJ1-1; V: TRBV12-3/TRBV12-4; CDR3: CASSPNKNTEAFF
length: 14; J: TRBJ1-2; V: TRBV28; CDR3: CASSPNRAGYGYTF
length: 14; J: TRBJ2-7; V: TRBV4-3; CDR3: CASNSRGVSYEQYF
length: 14; J: TRBJ2-7; V: TRBV15; CDR3: CATSERTGLGEQYF
length: 15; J: TRBJ2-1; V: TRBV28; CDR3: CASSLERAFYNEQFF
length: 13; J: TRBJ1-1; V: TRBV27; CDR3: CASLGRSGNDAFF
length: 17; J: TRBJ2-6; V: TRBV6-4; CDR3: CASKTGTARSGANVLTF
length: 16; J: TRBJ2-1; V: TRBV6-2/TRBV6-3; CDR3: CASSYSSGGSYNEQFF